This T cell receptor beta chain originates from a study of OX40 agonist ivuxolimab in advanced cancers. For the study at large: Prior checkpoint blockade (anti-PD-1, anti-PD-L1 or anti-CTLA-4) was permitted; about 40% had it.

The V gene lost 3 bases and the J gene lost 3 bases, with 11 bases spanning the gap. The CDR3 spans 14 residues. CDR1 is KGHSH, CDR2 LQKENI, per germline. Sequenced by immunoSEQ multiplex PCR; TCRdb stores in-frame clones only, minus some. The sample has under 100,000 clones; about nine tenths are singletons. The study's findings and limits: The study found that CD8+ T cells averaged more expanded clones than CD4+.

Peripheral blood came from all dose cohorts at three timepoints. Notes on this clone: The antigen remains undetermined.

The clonotype was recovered from an adult with an advanced solid tumor such as melanoma, head and neck, liver or kidney cancer. The J gene is TRBJ1-2, the V gene TRBV18; perhaps TRBD1 as D (5 bases). Sequences were derived from CD4+ or CD8+ T cells sorted from blood, sampled in a trial of the OX40 agonist ivuxolimab. The CDR3 spells CASSPQGRDYGYTF. CDR3 nucleotide sequence: TGTGCCAGCTCACCTCAGGGCAGGGACTATGGCTACACCTTC.